These T cell receptor beta chains were read from a single sample in a study of spatial heterogeneity in lung cancer. One entry per CDR3 protein results from TCRdb running MiXCR on the 5' RACE reads. Here the sample spans about 36,000 distinct CDR3 sequences, around 5.2% being singletons. The sample in question was PBMCs, obtained at surgery. The receptors here all came from a female donor with early-stage non-small cell lung cancer. Each CDR3 is given without its conserved first and last residue. A clone size is listed for some rows: how often the clone was seen (once, few, many), or a class if it is expanded.

>TRBV5-4|many|TRBJ1-2
ASSFPSNYGYT
>TRBV20-1|many|TRBJ1-1
SAHSASNRAGTEAF
>TRBV5-1|many|TRBJ1-1
ASKGGPGNTEAF
>TRBV20-1|NA|TRBJ1-1
SAPDREAMRAF
>TRBV5-1|few|TRBJ2-5
ASSSSGRAFQETQY
>TRBV7-2|many|TRBJ2-3
ASSLGPSTDTQY
>TRBV27|many|TRBJ2-1
ASSSFGGAYNEQF
>TRBV20-1|many|TRBJ1-1
SARDATATNTEAF
>TRBV5-1|many|TRBJ2-3
ASSFGLAGGLGIPQDTQY
>TRBV6-2/TRBV6-3|many|TRBJ1-5
ASTDRAVGQPQH
>TRBV6-5|many|TRBJ1-3
ASSYEGGASGNTIY
>TRBV6-2/TRBV6-3|many|TRBJ2-5
ASSYGGLAEETQY
>TRBV28|many|TRBJ1-1
ASSFLGRGSSPEAF
>TRBV27|many|TRBJ2-5
ASSRSGQAYQTQY
>TRBV15|NA|TRBJ1-1
ATSSAGKGATEAF
>TRBV2|few|TRBJ1-5
ASSGHNGDQPQH
>TRBV4-1|many|TRBJ1-6
ASSRLTGTQNSPLH
>TRBV29-1|many|TRBJ1-1
SGYRNTEAF
>TRBV24-1|many|TRBJ1-5
ATSESGTGDWGNQPQH
>TRBV29-1|many|TRBJ1-2
SVAAGRGYGYT
>TRBV19|NA|TRBJ2-7
ASSPILRGLYEQY
>TRBV20-1|many|TRBJ2-4
SGYALAKNIQY
>TRBV6-5|many|TRBJ1-1
ASSYGDADGTEAF
>TRBV4-3|many|TRBJ1-1
ASSQVPDSRGTEAF
>TRBV3-1|many|TRBJ1-2
ASSQSREGYT
>TRBV3-1|many|TRBJ2-1
ASSQDQGLEQF
>TRBV7-9|many|TRBJ2-7
ASSVRDGSYEQY
>TRBV7-2|many|TRBJ2-3
ASSLLGPADTQY
>TRBV5-4|many|TRBJ2-7
ASSWDRRSYEQY
>TRBV2|few|TRBJ2-1
ASSGYSGRPDNEQF
>TRBV5-1|NA|TRBJ1-2
ASSLESGGGYT
>TRBV12-3/TRBV12-4|few|TRBJ2-5
ASSFSGEGLETQY
>TRBV12-3/TRBV12-4|many|TRBJ2-7
ASSLSLGEQY
>TRBV5-1|NA|TRBJ2-5
ASSLLSETQY
>TRBV7-9|many|TRBJ2-3
ASSLYSDSSDTQY
>TRBV10-2|many|TRBJ1-1
ASSVGAEAF
>TRBV5-1|many|TRBJ1-5
ASSLGTVDQPQH
>TRBV12-3/TRBV12-4|many|TRBJ2-5
ASSLGGSGIQETQY
>TRBV5-4|many|TRBJ1-2
ASSPGAGATGYT
>TRBV10-1|few|TRBJ2-3
ASSESRTASTDTQY
>TRBV28|few|TRBJ2-1
ASSGLSTSGTYNEQF
>TRBV6-5|many|TRBJ2-5
ASSPTGRETQY
>TRBV20-1|many|TRBJ2-1
SATGTGNEQF
>TRBV5-5|NA|TRBJ2-5
ASSRDRERETQY
>TRBV4-3|NA|TRBJ2-4
ASSQEARLAGIKNIQY
>TRBV20-1|few|TRBJ2-3
SARGVLSGRAADTQY
>TRBV7-9|many|TRBJ2-3
ASSLEAGGADTQY
>TRBV9|many|TRBJ2-1
ASSVRGTGGGNEQF
>TRBV20-1|NA|TRBJ2-3
SARRHPLPDTQY
>TRBV4-1|many|TRBJ2-5
ASSRDRAEETQY